These T cell receptor beta chains were read from a single sample in a study of Ad26.COV2.S vaccination and SARS-CoV-2 variants. Sequenced by immunoSEQ multiplex PCR; TCRdb stores in-frame clones only, minus some. The top ten clones hold roughly 2.1% of a sample with about 320,000 clones, around 83% of them seen once. The sequencing here drew on peripheral blood, taken in a trial of Ad26.COV2.S vaccine versus placebo. The receptors originated from a person aged 18-65 years who received the Ad26.COV2.S COVID-19 vaccine or a placebo. CDR3s include the opening cysteine and the closing phenylalanine or tryptophan. The D gene is left open where the match is weak. Expanded clones are given a class, and other clones once, few, many or no size at all.

D gene | J gene | clone size | V gene | CDR3 DNA | CDR3 protein
TRBD2 | TRBJ2-7 | - | TRBV7-2 | TGTGCCAGCAGCCCCCTTAGTAGCGGGGGACCCTACGAGCAGTACTTC | CASSPLSSGGPYEQYF
- | TRBJ1-3 | - | TRBV6-5 | TGTGCCAGCAGCCTAGGGACATCTGGAAACACCATATATTTT | CASSLGTSGNTIYF
- | TRBJ2-5 | - | TRBV7-8 | TGTGCCAGCAGCCAGGAGGGGGCTACTGGGACCCAGTACTTC | CASSQEGATGTQYF
TRBD1 | TRBJ1-2 | - | TRBV6-5 | TGTGCCAGCAGTTACTCGGGCCAGGGGGATGGCTACACCTTC | CASSYSGQGDGYTF
- | TRBJ1-5 | - | TRBV19 | TGTGCCAGTAGTGGGCAAGTCAACAATCAGCCCCAGCATTTT | CASSGQVNNQPQHF
TRBD2 | TRBJ2-3 | - | TRBV6-5 | TGTGCCAGCAGTTTAACGGGGGGGCGTTCAGATACGCAGTATTTT | CASSLTGGRSDTQYF
- | TRBJ1-4 | few | TRBV7-2 | TGTGCCAGCAGCTGGGGTGGGGTATATGAAAAACTGTTTTTT | CASSWGGVYEKLFF
TRBD1 | TRBJ2-5 | - | TRBV27 | TGTGCCAGCAGTTTACAGGGGGCCCAAGAGACCCAGTACTTC | CASSLQGAQETQYF
- | TRBJ2-6 | - | TRBV5-1 | TGCGCCAGCAGCTTGGGGGACACCCGCTCTGGGGCCAACGTCCTGACTTTC | CASSLGDTRSGANVLTF
- | TRBJ1-2 | - | TRBV4-3 | TGCGCCAGCAGCCAAGAGACAGGCCCTCCTAACTATGGCTACACCTTC | CASSQETGPPNYGYTF
- | TRBJ1-5 | - | TRBV6-2/TRBV6-3 | TGTGCCAGCAGTTACCCGGGACGGCTCAATCAGCCCCAGCATTTT | CASSYPGRLNQPQHF
TRBD1 | TRBJ1-2 | - | TRBV6-2/TRBV6-3 | TGTGCCAGCAGCCTCGACAGGGGATACGGCTACACCTTC | CASSLDRGYGYTF
- | TRBJ1-2 | - | TRBV15 | TGTGCCACCAGCAGAGACCCACAGGGTACCTATGGCTACACCTTC | CATSRDPQGTYGYTF
TRBD1 | TRBJ2-2 | - | TRBV5-1 | TGCGCCAGCAGCTTGGGTCAGGGGGACCGGGAGCTGTTTTTT | CASSLGQGDRELFF
TRBD1 | TRBJ2-2 | many | TRBV30 | TGTGCCTGGAGTGTATGGGACAGGGAAACCGGGGAGCTGTTTTTT | CAWSVWDRETGELFF
- | TRBJ2-5 | few | TRBV15 | TGTGCCACCAGCAGAGGCGACTCCCGAGGAGAGACCCAGTACTTC | CATSRGDSRGETQYF
TRBD1 | TRBJ2-5 | - | TRBV5-1 | TGCGCCAGCAGCTTGACGGGACAGTTCGGAGAGACCCAGTACTTC | CASSLTGQFGETQYF
- | TRBJ2-2 | - | TRBV19 | TGTGCCAGTAGTATACCTCGGGGAGGAAACACCGGGGAGCTGTTTTTT | CASSIPRGGNTGELFF
TRBD1 | TRBJ1-1 | - | TRBV3-1/TRBV3-2 | TGTGCCAGCAGCCGAAGACAGGGGGCGCTTGGTGAAGCTTTCTTT | CASSRRQGALGEAFF